The sequence of this TCR beta chain was determined in a study of T-cell reconstitution after alpha-beta-depleted transplantation in children. Broader study findings: There were reportedly several hundred expanded graft clones from which alpha-beta T cells came about two months after transplant. At one year after transplant, newly produced T cells mostly accounted for T-cell counts and diversity. The study traced high day-60 TCRbeta diversity in some patients to surviving recipient T cells and thymic progenitors.

Unique molecular identifiers were built into the TCRbeta library. TCRdb reanalysed the PCR reads using MiXCR and keeps one entry per CDR3 protein. The top ten hold roughly 28% of the sample, which has about 980,000 distinct CDR3 sequences, less than 30% seen once. Regarding this clonotype: What it binds is unknown.

This CDR3 contains 16 residues. Trimming took off 6 bases at V and 2 bases at J, with 17 bases between the two ends. This sequence joins TRBV12-3 or TRBV12-4 and TRBJ1-5; D unresolved. This receptor was obtained from a boy under two years old who had a stem cell transplant for SCID, so the T cells may come from the graft donor. Specimen: PBMCs, mostly from graft donor cells, collected 360 days after TCRalphabeta/CD19-depleted stem cell transplant. For the CDR3, the DNA is TGTGCCAGCAGCCCCATGGGGAAGGGAGGCAATCAGCCCCAGCATTTT. Residues: CASSPMGKGGNQPQHF.